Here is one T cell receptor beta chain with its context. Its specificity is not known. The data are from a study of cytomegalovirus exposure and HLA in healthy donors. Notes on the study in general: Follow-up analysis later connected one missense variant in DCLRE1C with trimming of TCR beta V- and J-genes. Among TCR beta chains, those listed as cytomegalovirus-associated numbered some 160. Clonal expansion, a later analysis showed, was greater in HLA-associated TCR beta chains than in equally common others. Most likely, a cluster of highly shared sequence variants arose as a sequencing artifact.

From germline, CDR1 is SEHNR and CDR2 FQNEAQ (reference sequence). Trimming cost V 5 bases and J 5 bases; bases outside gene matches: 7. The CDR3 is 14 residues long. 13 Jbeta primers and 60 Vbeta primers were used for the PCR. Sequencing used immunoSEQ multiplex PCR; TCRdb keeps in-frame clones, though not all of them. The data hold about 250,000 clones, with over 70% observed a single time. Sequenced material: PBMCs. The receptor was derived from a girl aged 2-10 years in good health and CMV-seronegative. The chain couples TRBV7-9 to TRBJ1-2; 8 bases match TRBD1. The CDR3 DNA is TGTGCCAGCAGCCCTCCGGGACAGGAGTATGGCTACACCTTC. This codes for CASSPPGQEYGYTF. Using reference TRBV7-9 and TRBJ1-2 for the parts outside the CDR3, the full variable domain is DTGVSQNPRHKITKRGQNVTFRCDPISEHNRLYWYRQTLGQGPEFLTYFQNEAQLEKSRLLSDRFSAERPKGSFSTLEIQRTEQGDSAMYLCASSPPGQEYGYTFGSGTRLTVV.